This section outlines one TCR beta chain sequence together with its context. The protocol was immunoSEQ multiplex PCR, while the TCRdb copy is restricted to in-frame clones and leaves out a portion. The sample lists 80,000 or so clones, around 92% occurring once. The data were obtained in a study of control samples from healthy donors and cancer patients. There are 14 residues in the CDR3. CDR1 and CDR2 (germline): SEHNR, FQNEAQ (reference sequence). Trimming took 3 bases from V and 6 from J, leaving 11 bases between them. This chain uses TRBV7-9 with TRBJ1-4, with D tentatively TRBD1 (6 bases). What was sequenced was blood. The TCR sequence derives from a man over 45 in good health. DNA of the CDR3: TGTGCCAGCAGCTTGGCAGGGGCGGATGAAAAACTGTTTTTT. It codes for CASSLAGADEKLFF.